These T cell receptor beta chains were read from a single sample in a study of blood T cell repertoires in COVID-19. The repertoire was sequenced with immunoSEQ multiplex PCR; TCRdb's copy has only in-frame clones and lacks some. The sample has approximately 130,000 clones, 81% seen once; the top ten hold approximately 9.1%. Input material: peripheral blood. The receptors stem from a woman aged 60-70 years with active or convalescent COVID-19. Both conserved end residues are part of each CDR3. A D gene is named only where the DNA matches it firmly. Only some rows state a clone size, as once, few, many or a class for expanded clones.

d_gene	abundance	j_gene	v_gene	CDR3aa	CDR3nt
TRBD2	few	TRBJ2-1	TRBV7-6	CASSLAAGEKYEQFF	TGTGCCAGCAGCTTAGCAGCGGGAGAGAAGTATGAGCAGTTCTTC
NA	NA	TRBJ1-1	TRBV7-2	CASSFIGGSGGAEF	TGTGCCAGCAGCTTTATAGGGGGTTCGGGGGGCGCCGAATTT
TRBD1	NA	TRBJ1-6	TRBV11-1	CASSFGQGAIHSPLHF	TGTGCCAGCAGTTTCGGGCAGGGGGCGATTCATTCACCCCTCCACTTT
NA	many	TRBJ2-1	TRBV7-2	CASSFSKSYNEQFF	TGTGCCAGCAGCTTCTCTAAATCCTACAATGAGCAGTTCTTC
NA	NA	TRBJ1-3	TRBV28	CASSTRTLSGNTIYF	TGTGCCAGCAGTACCAGGACTCTCTCTGGAAACACCATATATTTT
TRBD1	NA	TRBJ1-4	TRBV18	CASSPWTGEDEKLFF	TGTGCCAGCTCACCCTGGACAGGAGAGGATGAAAAACTGTTTTTT
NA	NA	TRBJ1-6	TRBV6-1	CASSEEGEESPLHF	TGTGCCAGCAGTGAAGAAGGCGAGGAGTCACCCCTCCACTTT
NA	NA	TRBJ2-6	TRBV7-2	CASRLSIGQWVSGANVLTF	TGTGCCAGCAGACTTAGTATCGGACAGTGGGTCTCTGGGGCCAACGTCCTGACTTTC
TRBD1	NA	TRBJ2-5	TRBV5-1	CASSLATGGETQYF	TGCGCCAGCAGCTTGGCCACAGGGGGAGAGACCCAGTACTTC
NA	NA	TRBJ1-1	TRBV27	CASSLGGTSEAFF	TGTGCCAGCAGTTTAGGAGGGACCTCTGAAGCTTTCTTT
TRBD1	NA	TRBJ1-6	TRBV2	CASRSQGDGSPLHF	TGTGCCAGCAGATCCCAGGGGGATGGCTCACCCCTCCACTTT
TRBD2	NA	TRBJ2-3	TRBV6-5	CASSLPWTRTDTQYF	TGTGCCAGCAGTCTTCCTTGGACTAGAACAGATACGCAGTATTTT
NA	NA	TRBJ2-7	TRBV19	CASRSRSGDYEQYF	TGTGCCAGTAGGAGCCGTAGCGGAGACTACGAGCAGTACTTC
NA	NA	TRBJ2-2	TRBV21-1	CASTRDTNTGELFF	TGTGCCAGCACCCGGGACACGAACACCGGGGAGCTGTTTTTT
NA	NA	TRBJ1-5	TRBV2	CASSGHYSNQPQHF	TGTGCCAGCAGCGGACATTATAGCAATCAGCCCCAGCATTTT
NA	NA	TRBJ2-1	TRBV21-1	CASSGSRPKRTFF	TGTGCCAGCAGCGGGAGCAGACCCAAACGGACGTTCTTC
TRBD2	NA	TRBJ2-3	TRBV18	CASSPPGLAGGSDTQYF	TGTGCCAGCTCACCTCCGGGACTAGCGGGAGGATCGGATACGCAGTATTTT
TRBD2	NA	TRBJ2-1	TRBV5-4	CASSLGTSGNNEQFF	TGTGCCAGCAGCTTGGGGACTAGCGGTAACAATGAGCAGTTCTTC
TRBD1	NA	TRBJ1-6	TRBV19	CATKVYDRGEGNSPLHF	TGTGCCACCAAAGTATACGACAGGGGAGAGGGAAATTCACCCCTCCACTTT
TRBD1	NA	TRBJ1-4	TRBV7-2	CASSLRPRGTDEKLFF	TGTGCCAGCAGCTTAAGGCCAAGGGGGACAGATGAAAAACTGTTTTTT
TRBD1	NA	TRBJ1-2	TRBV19	CASSIAGGEYYGYTF	TGTGCCAGTAGTATCGCAGGGGGCGAGTACTATGGCTACACCTTC
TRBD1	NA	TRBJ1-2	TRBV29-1	CSVGQGVDYGYTF	TGCAGCGTTGGACAGGGGGTAGACTATGGCTACACCTTC
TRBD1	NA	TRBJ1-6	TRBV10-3	CAISEPSQGSPLHF	TGTGCCATCAGTGAACCCTCACAGGGGTCACCCCTCCACTTT
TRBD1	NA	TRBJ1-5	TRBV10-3	CAISERQGAGQPQHF	TGTGCCATCAGTGAGCGGCAGGGGGCGGGTCAGCCCCAGCATTTT
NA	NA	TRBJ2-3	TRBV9	CASSVEGPIRDTDTQYF	TGTGCCAGCAGCGTAGAGGGCCCGATCAGGGATACAGATACGCAGTATTTT
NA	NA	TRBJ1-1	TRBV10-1	CASSGYVRTEAFF	TGCGCCAGCAGTGGCTATGTGAGGACTGAAGCTTTCTTT
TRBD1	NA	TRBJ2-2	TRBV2	CASKDRGFTGELFF	TGTGCCAGCAAAGACAGGGGCTTCACCGGGGAGCTGTTTTTT
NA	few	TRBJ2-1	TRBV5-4	CASSLNQRVRHNEQFF	TGTGCCAGCAGCTTGAACCAGCGGGTACGACACAATGAGCAGTTCTTC
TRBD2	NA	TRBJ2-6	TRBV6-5	CASKGLSSGANVLTF	TGTGCCAGCAAGGGACTATCCTCTGGGGCCAACGTCCTGACTTTC
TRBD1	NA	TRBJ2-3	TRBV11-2	CASSGRTGRTDTQYF	TGTGCCAGCAGCGGCCGGACAGGGCGCACGGATACGCAGTATTTT
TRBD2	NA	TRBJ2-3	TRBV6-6	CASSYRGGGPTDTQYF	TGTGCCAGCAGTTACCGTGGGGGAGGGCCTACAGATACGCAGTATTTT
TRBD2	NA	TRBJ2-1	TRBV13	CASSPRGAGGFYNEQFF	TGTGCCAGCAGCCCCCGTGGAGCGGGGGGATTCTACAATGAGCAGTTCTTC
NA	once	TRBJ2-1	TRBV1	CTSSQDRGGTQDTIYNEQFF	TGCACCAGCAGCCAAGATCGCGGGGGAACTCAAGATACGATCTACAATGAGCAGTTCTTC
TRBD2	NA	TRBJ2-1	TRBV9	CASSEGSSATSGRGFRSYNEQFF	TGTGCCAGCAGTGAGGGGAGCTCCGCGACTAGCGGGAGGGGTTTTAGGTCCTACAATGAGCAGTTCTTC
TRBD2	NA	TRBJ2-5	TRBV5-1	CASSPGLVVETQYF	TGCGCCAGCAGCCCGGGACTAGTGGTGGAGACCCAGTACTTC
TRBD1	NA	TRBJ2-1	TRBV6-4	CASSELDRGEQFF	TGTGCCAGCAGTGAGTTAGACAGGGGTGAGCAGTTCTTC
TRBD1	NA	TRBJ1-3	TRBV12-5	CASGFETGGAGNTIYF	TGTGCTAGTGGTTTTGAAACAGGGGGCGCTGGAAACACCATATATTTT
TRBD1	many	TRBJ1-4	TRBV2	CASRTDRGHNEKLFF	TGTGCCAGCAGGACTGACAGGGGCCATAATGAAAAACTGTTTTTT
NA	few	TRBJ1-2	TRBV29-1	CSVSHNYGYTF	TGCAGCGTGTCCCATAACTATGGCTACACCTTC
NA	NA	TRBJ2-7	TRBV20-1	CSARSSSGQYF	TGCAGTGCTAGGTCCTCCTCGGGGCAGTACTTC
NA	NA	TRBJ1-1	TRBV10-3	CAISEPGDTEAFF	TGTGCCATCAGTGAGCCGGGGGACACTGAAGCTTTCTTT
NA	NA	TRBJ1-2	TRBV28	CASSLRARGYTF	TGTGCCAGCAGTTTGAGGGCTAGGGGCTACACCTTC
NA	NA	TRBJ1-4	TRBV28	CASRASQGNLNEKLFF	TGTGCCAGCAGAGCATCTCAGGGCAATCTTAATGAAAAACTGTTTTTT
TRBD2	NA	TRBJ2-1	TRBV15	CATSRGDYLNEQFF	TGTGCCACCAGCAGAGGGGACTACCTCAATGAGCAGTTCTTC
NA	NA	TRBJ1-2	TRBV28	CATKTNYGYTF	TGTGCCACCAAAACTAACTATGGCTACACCTTC
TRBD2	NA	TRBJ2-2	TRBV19	CASLPGLAPGELFF	TGTGCCAGCCTTCCGGGACTAGCCCCCGGGGAGCTGTTTTTT
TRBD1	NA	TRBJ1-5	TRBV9	CASSVGQAGQPQHF	TGTGCCAGCAGCGTGGGACAGGCGGGACAGCCCCAGCATTTT